The T cell receptor beta chain under discussion was sequenced for a study of T cell changes during pregnancy in multiple sclerosis. The germline CDR1 and CDR2 sequences are LNHNV and YYDKDF (reference sequence). CDR3 length equals 13 residues. V shed 3 bases, J shed 6 bases, and the junction held 3 bases outside the gene matches. The table came from immunoSEQ multiplex PCR; TCRdb's copy has only in-frame clones and leaves some out. Here the sample spans over 60,000 clones, 85% to 95% being singletons. The sequenced sample was peripheral blood, obtained in the first trimester of pregnancy. This chain links TRBV15 with TRBJ1-2; the match to TRBD1 covers 8 bases. The TCR originated in a female donor with multiple sclerosis, enrolled in a pregnancy study. In DNA form, the CDR3 reads TGTGCCACCAGCAGCAGGGGGCTGGATGGCTACACCTTC. This encodes CATSSRGLDGYTF.